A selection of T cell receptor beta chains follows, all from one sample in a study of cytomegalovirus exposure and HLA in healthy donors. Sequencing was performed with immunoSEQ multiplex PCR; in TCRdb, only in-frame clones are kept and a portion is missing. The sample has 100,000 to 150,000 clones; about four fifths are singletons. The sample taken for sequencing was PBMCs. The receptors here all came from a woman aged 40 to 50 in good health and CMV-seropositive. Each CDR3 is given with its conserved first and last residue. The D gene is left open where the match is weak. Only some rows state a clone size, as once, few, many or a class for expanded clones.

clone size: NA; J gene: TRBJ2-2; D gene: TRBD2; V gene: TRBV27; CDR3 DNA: TGTGCCAGCAGGGGACTAGCGGGAGGGGCCACCGGGGAGCTGTTTTTT; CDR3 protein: CASRGLAGGATGELFF
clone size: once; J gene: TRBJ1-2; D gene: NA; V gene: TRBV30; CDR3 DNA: TGTGCCTGGAGTGTACCTGAGGACAGACGAGCGAATGGCTACACCTTC; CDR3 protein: CAWSVPEDRRANGYTF
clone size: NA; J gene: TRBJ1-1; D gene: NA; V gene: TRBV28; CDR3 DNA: TGTGCCAGCAGTTCCTCAGGGGCTTCGAACACTGAAGCTTTCTTT; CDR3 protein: CASSSSGASNTEAFF
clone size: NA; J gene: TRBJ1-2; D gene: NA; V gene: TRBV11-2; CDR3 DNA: TGTGCCAGCAGCATTAGAGGCAGTCTAGGTGGCTACACCTTC; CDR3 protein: CASSIRGSLGGYTF
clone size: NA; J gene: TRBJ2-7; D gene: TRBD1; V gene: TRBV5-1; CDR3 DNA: TGCGCCAGCAGCTCATCGACAGGGCGATCCTACGAGCAGTACTTC; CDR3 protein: CASSSSTGRSYEQYF
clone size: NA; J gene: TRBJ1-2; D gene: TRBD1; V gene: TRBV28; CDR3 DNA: TGTGCCAGCAGTTTAGAGGGGGCCCGTGGCTACACCTTC; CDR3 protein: CASSLEGARGYTF
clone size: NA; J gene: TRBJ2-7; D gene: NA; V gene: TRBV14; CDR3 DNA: TGTGCCAGCAGCCTGGACACCTCCTACGAGCAGTACTTC; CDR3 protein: CASSLDTSYEQYF
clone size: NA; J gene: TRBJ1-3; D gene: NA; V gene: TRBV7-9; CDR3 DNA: TGTTCCAGCAGCTTTTGGGGGGTGAATGGAAACACCATATATTTT; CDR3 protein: CSSSFWGVNGNTIYF
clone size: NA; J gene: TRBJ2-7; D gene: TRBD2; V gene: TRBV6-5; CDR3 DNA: TGTGCCAGCAGCCTAGCGGGAGGGTACTCCTACGAGCAGTACTTC; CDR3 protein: CASSLAGGYSYEQYF
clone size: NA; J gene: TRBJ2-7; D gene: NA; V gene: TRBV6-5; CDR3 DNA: TGTGCCAGCAGTTCAGAACCCTCCTACGAGCAGTACTTC; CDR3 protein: CASSSEPSYEQYF
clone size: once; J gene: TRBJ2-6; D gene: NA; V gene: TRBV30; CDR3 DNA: TGTGCCTGGACCCCGGTATCTGGGGCCAACGTCCTGACTTTC; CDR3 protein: CAWTPVSGANVLTF
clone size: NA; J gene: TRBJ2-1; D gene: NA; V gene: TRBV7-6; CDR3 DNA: TGTGCCAGCAGCTCCATGTGGAGGATCGCGAATGAGCAGTTCTTC; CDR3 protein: CASSSMWRIANEQFF
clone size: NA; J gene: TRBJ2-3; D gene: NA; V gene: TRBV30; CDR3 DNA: TGTGCCTGGTGCAGGTCCGATACGCAGTATTTT; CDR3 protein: CAWCRSDTQYF
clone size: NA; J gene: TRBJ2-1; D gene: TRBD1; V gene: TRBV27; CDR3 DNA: TGTGCCAGCAGTCCTGACAGGGGGTCCTACAATGAGCAGTTCTTC; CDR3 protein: CASSPDRGSYNEQFF
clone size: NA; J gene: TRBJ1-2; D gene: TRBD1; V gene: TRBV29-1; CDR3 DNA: TGCAGCGTTGGGACAGGGCTTATCTATGGCTACACCTTC; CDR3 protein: CSVGTGLIYGYTF
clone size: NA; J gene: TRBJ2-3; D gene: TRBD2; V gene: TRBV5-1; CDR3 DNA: TGCGCCAGCAGCTTGGCGGGGGGTAGCGGGAGAGATACGCAGTATTTT; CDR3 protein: CASSLAGGSGRDTQYF
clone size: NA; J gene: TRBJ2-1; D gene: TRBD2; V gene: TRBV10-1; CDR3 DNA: TGCGCCAGCAGTGAAACGGCAGGACTAGGTATCGATGAGCAGTTCTTC; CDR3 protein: CASSETAGLGIDEQFF
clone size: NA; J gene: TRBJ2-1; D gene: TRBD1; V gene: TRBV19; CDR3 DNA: TGTGCCAGTGAGGGACAGGGTATGTATGAGCAGTTCTTC; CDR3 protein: CASEGQGMYEQFF
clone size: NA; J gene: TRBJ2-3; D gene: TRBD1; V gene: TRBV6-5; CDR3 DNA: TGTGCCAGCAGTAGACAGGGGGATACGCAGTATTTT; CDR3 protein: CASSRQGDTQYF
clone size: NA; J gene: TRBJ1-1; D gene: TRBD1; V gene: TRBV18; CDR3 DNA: TGTGCCAGCTCACCCGAGACAGGGGCTTACACTGAAGCTTTCTTT; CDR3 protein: CASSPETGAYTEAFF
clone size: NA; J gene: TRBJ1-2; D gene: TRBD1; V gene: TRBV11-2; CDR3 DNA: TGTGCCAGCAGCTCCGGGACAGGAGGCTATGGCTACACCTTC; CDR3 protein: CASSSGTGGYGYTF
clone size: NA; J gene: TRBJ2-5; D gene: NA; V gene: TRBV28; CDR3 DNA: TGTGCCAGCAGCCGCGGAGGAGGGCTAGAGACCCAGTACTTC; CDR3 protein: CASSRGGGLETQYF
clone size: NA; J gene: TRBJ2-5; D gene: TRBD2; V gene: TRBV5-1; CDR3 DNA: TGCGCCAGCAGCAATAGCGGGAGTCTCCAAGAGACCCAGTACTTC; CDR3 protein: CASSNSGSLQETQYF
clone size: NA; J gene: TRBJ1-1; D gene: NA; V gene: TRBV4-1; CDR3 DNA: TGCGCCAGCAGTGGGACACCGAGTAATTCCATCTCTAAGGCTAGAAGCACTGAAGCTTTCTTT; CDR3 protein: CASSGTPSNSISKARSTEAFF
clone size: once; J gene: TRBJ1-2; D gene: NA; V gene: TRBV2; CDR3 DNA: TGTGCCAGCAGCGGGAACTATGCCTATGGCTACACCTTC; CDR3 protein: CASSGNYAYGYTF